Below are 3 T cell receptor beta chains sequenced from a single sample in a study of T cell changes during pregnancy in multiple sclerosis. The protocol was immunoSEQ multiplex PCR, while the TCRdb copy is restricted to in-frame clones and leaves out a portion. The repertoire holds just under 45,000 clones, with 95% to 97% as singletons. The sequences come from peripheral blood, collected in the second trimester of pregnancy. These receptors were collected from a female donor with multiple sclerosis, enrolled in a pregnancy study.

The V gene is TRBV30, the J gene TRBJ1-5; D gene unclear. V shed 3 bases and J shed 2 bases, with 8 bases lying between them. The CDR3 sequence is 13 residues long. In germline, CDR1 is GTSNPN, CDR2 SVGIG (reference sequence). CDR3 nucleotide sequence: TGTGCCTGGAGCTGGGCTGGCAATCAGCCCCAGCATTTT. This gives the protein CAWSWAGNQPQHF.

The chain is built from TRBV6-5 and TRBJ2-3, with 13 bases that match TRBD2. The V and J ends lost 9 bases and 3 bases, in that order; junction bases with no gene match: 3. Per germline, CDR1 MNHEY and CDR2 SVGAGI. This CDR3 is built from 14 residues. Here the CDR3 reads CASSTSGRTDTQYF. The CDR3 nucleotides read TGTGCCAGTTCGACTAGCGGGAGGACAGATACGCAGTATTTT.

V is TRBV28 and J is TRBJ1-5; D call uncertain. Trimming left V 9 bases short and J 7 bases short, with 16 bases between. The CDR3 is 13 residues long. In germline, CDR1 is MDHEN, CDR2 SYDVKM. The CDR3 loop is CASMWGRGQPQHF. CDR3 sequence (DNA): TGTGCCAGTATGTGGGGTCGAGGGCAGCCCCAGCATTTT. The whole variable domain, remainder taken from reference TRBV28 and TRBJ1-5, is DVKVTQSSRYLVKRTGEKVFLECVQDMDHENMFWYRQDPGLGLRLIYFSYDVKMKEKGDIPEGYSVSREKKERFSLILESASTNQTSMYLCASMWGRGQPQHFGDGTRLSIL.